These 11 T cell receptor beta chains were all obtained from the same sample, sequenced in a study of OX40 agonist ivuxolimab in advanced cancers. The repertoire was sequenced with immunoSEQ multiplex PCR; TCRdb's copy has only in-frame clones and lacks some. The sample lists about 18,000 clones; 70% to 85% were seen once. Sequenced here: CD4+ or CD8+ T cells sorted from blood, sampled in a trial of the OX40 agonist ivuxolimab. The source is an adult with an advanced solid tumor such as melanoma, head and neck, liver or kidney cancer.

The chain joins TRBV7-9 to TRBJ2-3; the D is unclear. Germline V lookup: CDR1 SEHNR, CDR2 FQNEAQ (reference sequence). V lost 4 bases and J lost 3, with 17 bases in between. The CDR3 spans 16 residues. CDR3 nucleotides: TGTGCCAGCAGCTCTTTTACAGCTGGCCCTACAGATACGCAGTATTTT. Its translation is CASSSFTAGPTDTQYF.

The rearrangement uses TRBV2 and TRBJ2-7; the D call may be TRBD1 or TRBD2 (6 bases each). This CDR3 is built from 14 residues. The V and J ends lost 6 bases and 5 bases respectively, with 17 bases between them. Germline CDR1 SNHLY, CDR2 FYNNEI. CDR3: CASSLEGGDDEQYF. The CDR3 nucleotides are TGTGCCAGCAGCTTAGAGGGGGGAGACGACGAGCAGTACTTC.

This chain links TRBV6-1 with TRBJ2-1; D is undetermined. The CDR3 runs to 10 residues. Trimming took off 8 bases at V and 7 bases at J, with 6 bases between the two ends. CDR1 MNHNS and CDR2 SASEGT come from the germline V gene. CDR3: CASRRNEQFF. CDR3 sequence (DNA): TGTGCCAGCCGCAGGAATGAGCAGTTCTTC.

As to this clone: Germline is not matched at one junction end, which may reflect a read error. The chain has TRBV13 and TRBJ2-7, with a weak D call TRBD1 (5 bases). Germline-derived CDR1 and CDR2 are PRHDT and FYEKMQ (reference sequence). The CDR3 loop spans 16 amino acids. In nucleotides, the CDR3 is TGTGCCAGCACCTTAGGGGTTAATGGGCATACCTACGAGCAGTACTTC. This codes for CASTLGVNGHTYEQYF.

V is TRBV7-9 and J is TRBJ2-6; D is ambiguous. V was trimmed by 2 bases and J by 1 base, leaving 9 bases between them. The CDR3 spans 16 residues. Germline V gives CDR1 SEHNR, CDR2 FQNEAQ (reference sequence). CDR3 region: CASSLSWGSGANVLTF. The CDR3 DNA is TGTGCCAGCAGCTTATCATGGGGTTCTGGGGCCAACGTCCTGACTTTC.

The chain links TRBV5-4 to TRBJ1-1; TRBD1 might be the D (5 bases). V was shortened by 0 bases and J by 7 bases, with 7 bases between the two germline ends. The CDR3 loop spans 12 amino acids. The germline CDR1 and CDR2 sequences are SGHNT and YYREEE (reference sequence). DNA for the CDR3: TGTGCCAGCAGCTTGGAGAGGGGTGAAGCTTTCTTT. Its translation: CASSLERGEAFF.

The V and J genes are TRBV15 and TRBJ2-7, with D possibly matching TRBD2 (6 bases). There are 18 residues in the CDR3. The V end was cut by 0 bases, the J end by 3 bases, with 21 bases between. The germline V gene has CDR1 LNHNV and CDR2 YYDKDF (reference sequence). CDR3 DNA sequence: TGTGCCACCAGCAGAGATGGGGCGGGAACCAGTAAAATCTACGAGCAGTACTTC. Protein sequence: CATSRDGAGTSKIYEQYF.

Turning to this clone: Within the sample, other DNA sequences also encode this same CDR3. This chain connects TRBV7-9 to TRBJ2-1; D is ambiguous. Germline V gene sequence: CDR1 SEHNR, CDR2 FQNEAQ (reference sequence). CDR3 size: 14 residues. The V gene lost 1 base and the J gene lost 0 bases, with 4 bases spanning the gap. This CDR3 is CASSLGTSYNEQFF. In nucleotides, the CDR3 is TGTGCCAGCAGCTTAGGTACCTCCTACAATGAGCAGTTCTTC. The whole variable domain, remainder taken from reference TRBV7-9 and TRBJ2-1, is DTGVSQNPRHKITKRGQNVTFRCDPISEHNRLYWYRQTLGQGPEFLTYFQNEAQLEKSRLLSDRFSAERPKGSFSTLEIQRTEQGDSAMYLCASSLGTSYNEQFFGPGTRLTVL.

The CDR3 DNA reads TGTGCCAGCAGCCGGACAGGGAACTCTGGAAACACCATATATTTT. Protein sequence: CASSRTGNSGNTIYF. The chain couples TRBV27 to TRBJ1-3, with 8 positions matching TRBD1. With 6 bases clipped from V and 0 bases from J, the junction kept 4 bases outside the gene matches. The germline V gene encodes CDR1 MNHEY and CDR2 SMNVEV (reference sequence). The length of the CDR3 is 15 residues.

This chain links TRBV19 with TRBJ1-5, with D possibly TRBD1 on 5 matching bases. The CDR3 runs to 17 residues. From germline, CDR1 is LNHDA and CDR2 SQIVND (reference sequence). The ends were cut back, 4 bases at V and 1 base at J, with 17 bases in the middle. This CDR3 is CASSTLQEERSNQPQHF. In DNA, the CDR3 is TGTGCCAGTAGTACGCTACAGGAGGAGAGGAGCAATCAGCCCCAGCATTTT.

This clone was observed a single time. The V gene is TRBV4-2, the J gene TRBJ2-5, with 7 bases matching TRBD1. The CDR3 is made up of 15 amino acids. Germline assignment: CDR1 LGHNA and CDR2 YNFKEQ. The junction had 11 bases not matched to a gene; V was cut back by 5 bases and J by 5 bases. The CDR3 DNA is TGTGCCAGCAGCTTTTCGACAGGGTTGGTGGAGACCCAGTACTTC. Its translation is CASSFSTGLVETQYF.